The source of this T cell receptor beta chain is a study of blood T cell repertoires in COVID-19. Whole-study context: Samples representing acute and convalescent COVID-19 were sourced from the United States, Italy and Spain. Nucleic acid was either cDNA or gDNA, and it came from T cells, B-cell-depleted T cells, or PBMCs.

Sequenced by immunoSEQ multiplex PCR; TCRdb stores in-frame clones only, minus some. The table lists 300,000 to 400,000 clones, about 86% of them singletons, with roughly 4% in the top ten. Participant age was roughly 18 to 100 years, and participants resided in fewer than 30 US areas. Participant-reported clinical history was the basis for cohort assignment. Trimming took 5 bases from V and 6 from J; bases not matched to a gene: 18. The CDR3 is made up of 17 amino acids. Germline CDR1 reads DFQATT; CDR2 reads SNEGSKA (reference sequence). The chain employs TRBV20-1 and TRBJ1-5; 8 nucleotides match TRBD1. The source of this sequence is a middle-aged woman with acute COVID-19. Sequences were obtained from PBMCs or T cells enriched from blood (not recorded which). The CDR3 region has the DNA TGCAGTGCTCGTGGGGCAGGGGGCGCGATGCGCGGTCAGCCCCAGCATTTT. It yields the protein CSARGAGGAMRGQPQHF.